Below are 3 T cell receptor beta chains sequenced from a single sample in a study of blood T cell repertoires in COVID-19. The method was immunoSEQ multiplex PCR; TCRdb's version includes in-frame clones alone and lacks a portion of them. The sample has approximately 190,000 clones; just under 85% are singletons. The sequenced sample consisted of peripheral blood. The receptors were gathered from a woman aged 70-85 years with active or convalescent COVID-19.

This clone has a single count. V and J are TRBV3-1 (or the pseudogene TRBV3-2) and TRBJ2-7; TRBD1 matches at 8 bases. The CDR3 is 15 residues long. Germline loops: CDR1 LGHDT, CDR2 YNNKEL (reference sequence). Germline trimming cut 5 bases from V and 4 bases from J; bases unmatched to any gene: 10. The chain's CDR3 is CASSIGTGSFYEQYF. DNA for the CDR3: TGTGCCAGCAGCATAGGGACAGGATCTTTTTACGAGCAGTACTTC.

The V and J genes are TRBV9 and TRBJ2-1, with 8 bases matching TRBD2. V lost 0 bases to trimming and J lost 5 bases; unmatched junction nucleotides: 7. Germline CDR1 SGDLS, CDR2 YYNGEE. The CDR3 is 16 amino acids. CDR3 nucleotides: TGTGCCAGCAGCGTAGAGATCGGGGGGGGCCACAATGAGCAGTTCTTC. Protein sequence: CASSVEIGGGHNEQFF.

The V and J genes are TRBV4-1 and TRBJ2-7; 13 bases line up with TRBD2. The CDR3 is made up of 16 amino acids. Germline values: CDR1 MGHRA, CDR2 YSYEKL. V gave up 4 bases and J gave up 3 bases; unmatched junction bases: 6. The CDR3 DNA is TGCGCCAGCAGCCCTGGGGGACTAGCGGGACTCTACGAGCAGTACTTC. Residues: CASSPGGLAGLYEQYF.